This T cell receptor (beta chain) was captured in a study of CD8 T cells in Susac syndrome. CDR1 is PRHDT and CDR2 is FYEKMQ in the germline V gene (reference sequence). Trimming cost V 5 bases and J 5 bases, with 13 bases left between them. The CDR3 runs 14 residues. TEMRA cells were FACS-enriched, and CD8+ and CD4+ T cells were isolated negatively. When the RNA was reverse transcribed, random hexamers were used with an input of about 0.45 to 1 ug. TCRdb reprocessed the immunoSEQ multiplex PCR reads with MiXCR, giving one entry per CDR3 protein. The profile covers some 120,000 distinct CDR3 sequences, with about 93% appearing a single time and 0.095% to 0.1% taken by the ten largest.

The source material was CD4+ T cells from PBMCs. The chain is built from TRBV13 and TRBJ2-1; no definite D call. This TCR came from a human donor in good health. The CDR3 DNA is TGTGCCAGCAGCCGGATGTTTTGGGACAATGAGCAGTTCTTC. This gives the protein CASSRMFWDNEQFF.